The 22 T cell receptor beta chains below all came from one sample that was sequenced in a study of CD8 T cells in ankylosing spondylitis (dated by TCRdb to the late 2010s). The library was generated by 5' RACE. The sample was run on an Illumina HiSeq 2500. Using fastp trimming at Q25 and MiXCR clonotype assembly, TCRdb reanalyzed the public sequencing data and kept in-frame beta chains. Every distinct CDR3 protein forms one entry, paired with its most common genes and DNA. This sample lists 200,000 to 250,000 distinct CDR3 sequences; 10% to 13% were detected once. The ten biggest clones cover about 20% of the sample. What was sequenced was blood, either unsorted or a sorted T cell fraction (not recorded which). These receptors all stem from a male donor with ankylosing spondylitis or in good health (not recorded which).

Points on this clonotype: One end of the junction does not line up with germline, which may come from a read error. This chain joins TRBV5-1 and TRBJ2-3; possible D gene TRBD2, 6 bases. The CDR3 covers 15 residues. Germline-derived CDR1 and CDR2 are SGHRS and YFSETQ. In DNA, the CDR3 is TGCACCAGCAGCTTGGGGGGACGCCGCACAGATACGCAGTATTTT. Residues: CTSSLGGRRTDTQYF.

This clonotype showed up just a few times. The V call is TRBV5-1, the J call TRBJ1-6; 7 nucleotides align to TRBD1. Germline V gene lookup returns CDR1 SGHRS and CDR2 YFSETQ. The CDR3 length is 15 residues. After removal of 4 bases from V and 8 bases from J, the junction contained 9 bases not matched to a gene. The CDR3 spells CASSTRQGNDSPLHF. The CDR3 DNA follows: TGCGCCAGCAGCACAAGACAGGGAAATGATTCACCCCTCCACTTT.

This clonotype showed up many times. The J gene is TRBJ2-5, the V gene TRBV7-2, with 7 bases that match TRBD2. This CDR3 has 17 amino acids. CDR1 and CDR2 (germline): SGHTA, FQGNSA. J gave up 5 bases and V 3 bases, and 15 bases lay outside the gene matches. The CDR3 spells CASSFLEQRDPRETQYF. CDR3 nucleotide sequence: TGTGCCAGCAGCTTCTTGGAGCAGCGGGACCCACGGGAGACCCAGTACTTC.

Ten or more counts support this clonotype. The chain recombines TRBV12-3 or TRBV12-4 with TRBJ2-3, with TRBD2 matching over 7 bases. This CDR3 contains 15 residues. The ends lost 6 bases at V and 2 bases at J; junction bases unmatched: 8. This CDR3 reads CASRLAAMHTDTQYF. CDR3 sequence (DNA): TGTGCCAGCAGGCTAGCGGCTATGCACACAGATACGCAGTATTTT.

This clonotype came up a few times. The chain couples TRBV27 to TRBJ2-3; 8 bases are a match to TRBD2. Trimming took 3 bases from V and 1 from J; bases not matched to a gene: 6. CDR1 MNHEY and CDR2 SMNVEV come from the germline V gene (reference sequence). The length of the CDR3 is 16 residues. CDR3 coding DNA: TGTGCCAGCAGTTTGTCGCGGGGGGCGGGCACAGATACGCAGTATTTT. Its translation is CASSLSRGAGTDTQYF.

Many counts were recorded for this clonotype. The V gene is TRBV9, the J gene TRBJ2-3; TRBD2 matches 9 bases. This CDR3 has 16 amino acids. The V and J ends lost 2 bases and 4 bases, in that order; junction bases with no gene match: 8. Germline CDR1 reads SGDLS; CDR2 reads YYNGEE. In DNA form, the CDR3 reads TGTGCCAGCAGCGTCCCCCTAGCGGGGAGCGCAGATACGCAGTATTTT. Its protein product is CASSVPLAGSADTQYF.

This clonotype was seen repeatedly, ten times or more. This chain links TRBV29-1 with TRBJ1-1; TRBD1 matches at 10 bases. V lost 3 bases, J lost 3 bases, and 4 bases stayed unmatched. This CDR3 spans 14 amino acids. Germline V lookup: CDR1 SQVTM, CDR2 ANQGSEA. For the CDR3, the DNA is TGCAGCGTTGAGTCGGACAGGGGGGACACTGAAGCTTTCTTT. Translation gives CSVESDRGDTEAFF. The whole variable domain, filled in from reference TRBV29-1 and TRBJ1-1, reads SAVISQKPSRDICQRGTSLTIQCQVDSQVTMMFWYRQQPGQSLTLIATANQGSEATYESGFVIDKFPISRPNLTFSTLTVSNMSPEDSSIYLCSVESDRGDTEAFFGQGTRLTVV.

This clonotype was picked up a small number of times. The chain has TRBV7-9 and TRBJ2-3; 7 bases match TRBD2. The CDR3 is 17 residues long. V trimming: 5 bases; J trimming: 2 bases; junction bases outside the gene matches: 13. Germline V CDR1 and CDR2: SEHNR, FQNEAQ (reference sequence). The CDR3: CASSPEEAGNPTDTQYF. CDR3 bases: TGTGCCAGCAGCCCAGAGGAAGCGGGGAATCCCACAGATACGCAGTATTTT.

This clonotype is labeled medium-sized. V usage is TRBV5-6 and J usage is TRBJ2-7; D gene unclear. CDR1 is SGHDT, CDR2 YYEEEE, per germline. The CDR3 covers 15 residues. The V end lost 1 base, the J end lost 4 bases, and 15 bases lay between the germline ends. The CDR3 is CASSLRNLNNYEQYF. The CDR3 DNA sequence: TGTGCCAGCAGCTTGAGGAACCTCAACAATTACGAGCAGTACTTC.

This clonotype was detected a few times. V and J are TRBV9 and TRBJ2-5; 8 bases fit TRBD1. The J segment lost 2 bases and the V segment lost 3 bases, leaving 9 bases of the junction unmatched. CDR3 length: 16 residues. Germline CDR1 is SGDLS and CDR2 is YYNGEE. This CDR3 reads CASSAQGTGIQETQYF. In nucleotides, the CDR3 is TGTGCCAGCAGCGCCCAAGGGACAGGAATACAAGAGACCCAGTACTTC.

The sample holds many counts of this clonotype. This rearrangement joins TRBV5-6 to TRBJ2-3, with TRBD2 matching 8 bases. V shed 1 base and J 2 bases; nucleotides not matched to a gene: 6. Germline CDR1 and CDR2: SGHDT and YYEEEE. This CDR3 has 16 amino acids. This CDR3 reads CASSLSRRGDTDTQYF. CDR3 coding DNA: TGTGCCAGCAGCTTGTCTCGGCGGGGGGACACAGATACGCAGTATTTT.

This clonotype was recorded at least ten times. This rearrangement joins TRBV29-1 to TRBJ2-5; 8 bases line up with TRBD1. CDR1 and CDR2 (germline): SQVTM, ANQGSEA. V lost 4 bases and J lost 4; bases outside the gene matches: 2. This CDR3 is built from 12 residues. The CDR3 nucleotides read TGCAGCGTTGGTGGACAGGGAGAGACCCAGTACTTC. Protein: CSVGGQGETQYF.

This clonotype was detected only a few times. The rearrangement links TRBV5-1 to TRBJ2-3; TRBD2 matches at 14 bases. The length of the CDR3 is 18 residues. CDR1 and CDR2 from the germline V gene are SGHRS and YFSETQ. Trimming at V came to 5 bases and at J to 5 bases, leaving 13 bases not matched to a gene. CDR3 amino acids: CASSRGLAGGNGGDTQYF. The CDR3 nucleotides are TGCGCCAGCAGTCGTGGACTAGCGGGGGGCAATGGGGGAGATACGCAGTATTTT. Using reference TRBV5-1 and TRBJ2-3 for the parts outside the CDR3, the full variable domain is KAGVTQTPRYLIKTRGQQVTLSCSPISGHRSVSWYQQTPGQGLQFLFEYFSETQRNKGNFPGRFSGRQFSNSRSEMNVSTLELGDSALYLCASSRGLAGGNGGDTQYFGPGTRLTVL.

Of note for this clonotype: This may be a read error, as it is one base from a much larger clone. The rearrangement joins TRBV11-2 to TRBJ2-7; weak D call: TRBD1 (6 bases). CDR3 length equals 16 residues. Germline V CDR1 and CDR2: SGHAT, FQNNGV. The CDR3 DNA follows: TGTGCCGGCAGCTTCGACAGGTCCCAATTCTCCTACGAGCAGTACTTC. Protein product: CAGSFDRSQFSYEQYF.

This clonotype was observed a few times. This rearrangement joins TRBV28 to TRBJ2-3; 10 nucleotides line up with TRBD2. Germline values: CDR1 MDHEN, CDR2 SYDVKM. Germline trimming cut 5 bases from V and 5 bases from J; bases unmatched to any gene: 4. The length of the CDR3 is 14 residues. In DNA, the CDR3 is TGTGCCAGCAGTCTAGCGGGGGAGAAAGATACGCAGTATTTT. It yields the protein CASSLAGEKDTQYF.

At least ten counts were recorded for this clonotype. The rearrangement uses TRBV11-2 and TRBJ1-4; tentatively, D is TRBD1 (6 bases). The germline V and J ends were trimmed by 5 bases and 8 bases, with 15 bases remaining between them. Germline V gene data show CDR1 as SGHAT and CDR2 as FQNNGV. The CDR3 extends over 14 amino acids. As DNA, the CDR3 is TGTGCCAGCAGCCCTCGTCTAGGGGGAGAAAAACTGTTTTTT. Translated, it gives CASSPRLGGEKLFF.

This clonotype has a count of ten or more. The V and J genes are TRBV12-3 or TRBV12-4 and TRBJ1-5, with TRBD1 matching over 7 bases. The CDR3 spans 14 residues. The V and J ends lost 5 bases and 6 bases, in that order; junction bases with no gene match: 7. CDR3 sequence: CASSKTGAGQPQHF. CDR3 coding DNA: TGTGCCAGCAGTAAAACAGGGGCGGGTCAGCCCCAGCATTTT.

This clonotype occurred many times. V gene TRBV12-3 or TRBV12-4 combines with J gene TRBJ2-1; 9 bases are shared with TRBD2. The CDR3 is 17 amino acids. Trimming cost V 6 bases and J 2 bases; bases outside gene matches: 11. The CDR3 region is CASSSGSGGRTYNEQFF. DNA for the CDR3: TGTGCCAGCAGCAGTGGAAGCGGGGGGCGTACCTACAATGAGCAGTTCTTC.

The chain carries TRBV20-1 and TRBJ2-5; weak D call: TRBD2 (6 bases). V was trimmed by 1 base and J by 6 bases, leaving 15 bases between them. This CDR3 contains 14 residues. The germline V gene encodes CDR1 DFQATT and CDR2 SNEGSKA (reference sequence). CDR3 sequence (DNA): TGCAGTGCTAGAGCCGGGACTGGAGTGAAGACCCAGTACTTC. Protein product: CSARAGTGVKTQYF.

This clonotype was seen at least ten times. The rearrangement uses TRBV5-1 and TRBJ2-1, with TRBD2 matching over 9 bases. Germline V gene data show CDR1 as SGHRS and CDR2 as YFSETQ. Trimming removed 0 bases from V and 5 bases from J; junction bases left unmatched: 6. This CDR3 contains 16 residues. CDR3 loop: CASSLVAAGGHNEQFF. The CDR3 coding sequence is TGCGCCAGCAGCTTGGTGGCAGCGGGGGGACACAATGAGCAGTTCTTC. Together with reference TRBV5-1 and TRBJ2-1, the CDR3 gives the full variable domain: KAGVTQTPRYLIKTRGQQVTLSCSPISGHRSVSWYQQTPGQGLQFLFEYFSETQRNKGNFPGRFSGRQFSNSRSEMNVSTLELGDSALYLCASSLVAAGGHNEQFFGPGTRLTVL.

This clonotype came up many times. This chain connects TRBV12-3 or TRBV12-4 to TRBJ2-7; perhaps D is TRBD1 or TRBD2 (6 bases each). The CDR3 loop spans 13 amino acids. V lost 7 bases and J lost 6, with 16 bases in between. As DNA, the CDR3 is TGTGCCAGCACTATGGCCGGGGGCGGCGAGCAGTACTTC. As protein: CASTMAGGGEQYF.

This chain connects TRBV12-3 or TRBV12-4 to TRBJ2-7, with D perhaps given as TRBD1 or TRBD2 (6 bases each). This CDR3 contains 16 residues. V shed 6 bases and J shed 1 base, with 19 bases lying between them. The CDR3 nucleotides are TGTGCCAGCAGGTTCCAATCCGGGGGCGGGTCCTACGAGCAGTACTTC. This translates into CASRFQSGGGSYEQYF.